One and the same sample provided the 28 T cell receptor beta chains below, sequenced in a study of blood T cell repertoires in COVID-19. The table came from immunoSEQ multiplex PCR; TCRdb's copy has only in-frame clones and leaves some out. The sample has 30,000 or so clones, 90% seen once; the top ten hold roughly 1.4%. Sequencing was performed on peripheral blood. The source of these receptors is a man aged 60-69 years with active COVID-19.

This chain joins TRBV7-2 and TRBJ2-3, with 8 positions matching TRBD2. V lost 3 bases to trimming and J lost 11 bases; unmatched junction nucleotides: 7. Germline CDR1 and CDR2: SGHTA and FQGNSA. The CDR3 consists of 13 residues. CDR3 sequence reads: CASSFGGASRQYF. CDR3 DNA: TGTGCCAGCAGCTTCGGGGGGGCCTCAAGGCAGTATTTT.

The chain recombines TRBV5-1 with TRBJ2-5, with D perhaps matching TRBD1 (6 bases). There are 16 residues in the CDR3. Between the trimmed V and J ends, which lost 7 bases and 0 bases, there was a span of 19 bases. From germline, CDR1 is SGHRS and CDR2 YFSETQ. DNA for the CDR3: TGCGCCAGCTTACATTACCAGGGGAAGTACCAAGAGACCCAGTACTTC. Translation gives CASLHYQGKYQETQYF.

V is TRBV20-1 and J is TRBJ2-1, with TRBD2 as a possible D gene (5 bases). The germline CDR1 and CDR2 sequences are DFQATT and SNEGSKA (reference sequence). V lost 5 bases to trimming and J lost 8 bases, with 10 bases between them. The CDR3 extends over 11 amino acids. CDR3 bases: TGCAGTGCTGCTAGCAGCTATGAGCAGTTCTTC. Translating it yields CSAASSYEQFF.

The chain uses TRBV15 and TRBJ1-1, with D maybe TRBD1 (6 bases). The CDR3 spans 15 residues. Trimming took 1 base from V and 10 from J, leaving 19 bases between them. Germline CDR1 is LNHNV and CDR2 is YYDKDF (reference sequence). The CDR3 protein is CATSRGIGQLGGAFF. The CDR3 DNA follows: TGTGCCACCAGCAGAGGTATAGGACAGTTAGGGGGAGCTTTCTTT.

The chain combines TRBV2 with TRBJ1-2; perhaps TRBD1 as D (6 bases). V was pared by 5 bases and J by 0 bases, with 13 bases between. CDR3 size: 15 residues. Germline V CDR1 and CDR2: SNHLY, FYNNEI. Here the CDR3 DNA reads TGTGCCAGCAGTTACCGACAGGACCCTAACTATGGCTACACCTTC. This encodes CASSYRQDPNYGYTF.

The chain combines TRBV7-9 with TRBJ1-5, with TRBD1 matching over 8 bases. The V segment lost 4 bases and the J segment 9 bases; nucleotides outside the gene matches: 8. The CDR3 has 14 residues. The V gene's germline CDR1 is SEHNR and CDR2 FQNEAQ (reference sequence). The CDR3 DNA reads TGTGCCAGCAGCTCGGGACAGGCACATACGCCCCAGCATTTT. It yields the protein CASSSGQAHTPQHF.

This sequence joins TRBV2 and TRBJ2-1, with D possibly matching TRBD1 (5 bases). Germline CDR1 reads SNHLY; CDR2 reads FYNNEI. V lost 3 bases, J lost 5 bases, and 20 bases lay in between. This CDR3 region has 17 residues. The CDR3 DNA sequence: TGTGCCAGCAGTGATTCGGCAGGGCCCGTATGGAACAATGAGCAGTTCTTC. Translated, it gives CASSDSAGPVWNNEQFF.

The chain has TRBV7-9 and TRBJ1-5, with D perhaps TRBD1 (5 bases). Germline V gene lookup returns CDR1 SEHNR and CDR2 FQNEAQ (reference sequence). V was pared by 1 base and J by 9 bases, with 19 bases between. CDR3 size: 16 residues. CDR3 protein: CASSLGWRDAAGPQHF. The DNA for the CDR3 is TGTGCCAGCAGCTTAGGTTGGCGGGACGCCGCGGGGCCCCAGCATTTT.

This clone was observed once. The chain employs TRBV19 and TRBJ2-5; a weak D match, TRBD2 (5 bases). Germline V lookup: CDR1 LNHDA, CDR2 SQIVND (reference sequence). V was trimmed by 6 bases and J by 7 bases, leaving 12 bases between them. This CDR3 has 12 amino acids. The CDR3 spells CASSSPRGTQYF. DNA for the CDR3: TGTGCCAGTAGCAGCCCTCGGGGGACCCAGTACTTC. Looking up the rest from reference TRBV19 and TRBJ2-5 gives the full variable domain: DGGITQSPKYLFRKEGQNVTLSCEQNLNHDAMYWYRQDPGQGLRLIYYSQIVNDFQKGDIAEGYSVSREKKESFPLTVTSAQKNPTAFYLCASSSPRGTQYFGPGTRLLVL.

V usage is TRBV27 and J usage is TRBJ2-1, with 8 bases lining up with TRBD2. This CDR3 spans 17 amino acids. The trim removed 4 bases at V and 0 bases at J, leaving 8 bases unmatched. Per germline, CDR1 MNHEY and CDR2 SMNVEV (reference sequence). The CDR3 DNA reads TGTGCCAGCAGTTGGGCCCAGAGCGGGGGCTCCTACAATGAGCAGTTCTTC. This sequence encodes CASSWAQSGGSYNEQFF.

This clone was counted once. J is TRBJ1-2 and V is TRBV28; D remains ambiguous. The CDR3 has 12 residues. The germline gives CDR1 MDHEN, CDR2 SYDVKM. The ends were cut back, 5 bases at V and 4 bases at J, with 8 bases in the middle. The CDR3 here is CASSLEGYGYTF. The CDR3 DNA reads TGTGCCAGCAGTCTGGAGGGCTATGGCTACACCTTC.

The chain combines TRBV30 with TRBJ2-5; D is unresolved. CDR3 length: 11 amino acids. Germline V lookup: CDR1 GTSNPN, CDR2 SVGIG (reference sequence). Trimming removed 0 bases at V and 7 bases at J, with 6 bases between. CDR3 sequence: CAWSVELTQYF. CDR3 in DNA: TGTGCCTGGAGTGTCGAGTTGACCCAGTACTTC.

In nucleotides, the CDR3 is TGTGCCAGCAGCTTGGGGGAGGGGGGCAGGCAGCCCCAGCATTTT. It yields the protein CASSLGEGGRQPQHF. The genes are TRBV5-5 and TRBJ1-5; tentatively, D is TRBD1 (6 bases). Germline V gene lookup returns CDR1 SGHKS and CDR2 YYEKEE (reference sequence). Trimming cost V 0 bases and J 7 bases, with 14 bases left between them. This CDR3 has 15 amino acids. The full variable domain, in which reference TRBV5-5 and TRBJ1-5 provide the parts outside the CDR3, is DAGVTQSPTHLIKTRGQQVTLRCSPISGHKSVSWYQQVLGQGPQFIFQYYEKEERGRGNFPDRFSARQFPNYSSELNVNALLLGDSALYLCASSLGEGGRQPQHFGDGTRLSIL.

The chain's CDR3 is CASQLAGDPGNEQYF. In DNA form, the CDR3 reads TGTGCCAGTCAACTAGCGGGGGATCCAGGAAACGAGCAGTACTTC. This rearrangement joins TRBV7-8 to TRBJ2-7; 11 nucleotides align to TRBD2. V was clipped by 9 bases and J by 5 bases; unmatched bases: 12. There are 15 residues in the CDR3. The germline CDR1 and CDR2 sequences are SGHVS and FQNEAQ.

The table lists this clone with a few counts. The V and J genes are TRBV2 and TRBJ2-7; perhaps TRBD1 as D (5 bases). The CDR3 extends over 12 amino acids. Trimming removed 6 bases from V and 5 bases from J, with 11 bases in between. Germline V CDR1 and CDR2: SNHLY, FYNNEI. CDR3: CASRPGLDEQYF. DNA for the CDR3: TGTGCCAGCAGACCAGGGTTGGACGAGCAGTACTTC.

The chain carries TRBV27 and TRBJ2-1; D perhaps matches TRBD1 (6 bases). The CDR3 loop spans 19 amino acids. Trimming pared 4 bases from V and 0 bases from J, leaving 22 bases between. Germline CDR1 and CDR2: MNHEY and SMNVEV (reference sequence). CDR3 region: CASSSPLLDRPRSYNEQFF. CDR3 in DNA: TGTGCCAGCAGTTCCCCTCTCCTTGACAGGCCCCGCTCCTACAATGAGCAGTTCTTC.

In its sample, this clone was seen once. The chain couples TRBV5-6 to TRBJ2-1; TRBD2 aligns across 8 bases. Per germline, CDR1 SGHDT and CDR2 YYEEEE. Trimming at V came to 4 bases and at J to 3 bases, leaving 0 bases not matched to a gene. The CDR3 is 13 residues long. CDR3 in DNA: TGTGCCAGCAGCCGGGGGGGCTACAATGAGCAGTTCTTC. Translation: CASSRGGYNEQFF.

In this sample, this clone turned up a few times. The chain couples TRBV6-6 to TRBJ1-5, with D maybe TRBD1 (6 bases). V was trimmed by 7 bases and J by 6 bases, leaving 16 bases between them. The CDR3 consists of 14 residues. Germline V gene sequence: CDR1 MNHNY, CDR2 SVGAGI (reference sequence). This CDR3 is CASKIEGGGQPQHF. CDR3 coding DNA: TGTGCCAGCAAGATCGAGGGGGGGGGTCAGCCCCAGCATTTT.

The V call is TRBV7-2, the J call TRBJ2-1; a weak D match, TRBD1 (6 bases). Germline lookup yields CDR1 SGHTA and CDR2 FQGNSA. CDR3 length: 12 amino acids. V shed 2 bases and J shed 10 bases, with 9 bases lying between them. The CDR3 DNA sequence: TGTGCCAGCAGCTTAAGGGGGTTAGAGCAGTTCTTC. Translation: CASSLRGLEQFF.

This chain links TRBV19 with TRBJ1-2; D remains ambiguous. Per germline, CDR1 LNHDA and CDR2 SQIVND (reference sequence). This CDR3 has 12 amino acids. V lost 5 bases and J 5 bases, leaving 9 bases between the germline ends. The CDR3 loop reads CASSSTVYGYTF. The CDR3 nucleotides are TGTGCCAGTAGTTCTACTGTTTATGGCTACACCTTC.

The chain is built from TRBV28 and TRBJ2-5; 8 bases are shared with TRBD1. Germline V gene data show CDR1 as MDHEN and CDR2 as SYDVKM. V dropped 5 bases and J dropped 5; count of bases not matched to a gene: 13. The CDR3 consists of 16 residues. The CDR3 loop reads CASSPRLGQGRETQYF. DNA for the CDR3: TGTGCCAGCAGTCCCCGCCTCGGACAGGGAAGGGAGACCCAGTACTTC.

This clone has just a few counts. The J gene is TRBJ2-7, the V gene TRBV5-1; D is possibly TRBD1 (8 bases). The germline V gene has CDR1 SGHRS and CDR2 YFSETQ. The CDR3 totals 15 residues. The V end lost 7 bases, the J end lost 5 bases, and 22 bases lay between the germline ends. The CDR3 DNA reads TGCGCCAGCCACAGGAGGGTACAGGGGGGGAACGAGCAGTACTTC. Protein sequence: CASHRRVQGGNEQYF.

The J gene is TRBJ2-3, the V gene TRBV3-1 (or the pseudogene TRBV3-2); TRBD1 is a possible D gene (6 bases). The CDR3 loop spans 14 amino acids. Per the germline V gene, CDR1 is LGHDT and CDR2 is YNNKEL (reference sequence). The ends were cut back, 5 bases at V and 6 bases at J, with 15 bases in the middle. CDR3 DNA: TGTGCCAGCAGCTACACAGGGCGACTTGATACGCAGTATTTT. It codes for CASSYTGRLDTQYF.

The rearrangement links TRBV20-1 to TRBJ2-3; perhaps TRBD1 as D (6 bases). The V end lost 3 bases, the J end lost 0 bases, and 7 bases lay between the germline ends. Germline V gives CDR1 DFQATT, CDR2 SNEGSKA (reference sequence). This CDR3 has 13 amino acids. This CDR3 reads CSASTGSTDTQYF. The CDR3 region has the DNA TGCAGTGCTAGTACAGGGAGCACAGATACGCAGTATTTT.

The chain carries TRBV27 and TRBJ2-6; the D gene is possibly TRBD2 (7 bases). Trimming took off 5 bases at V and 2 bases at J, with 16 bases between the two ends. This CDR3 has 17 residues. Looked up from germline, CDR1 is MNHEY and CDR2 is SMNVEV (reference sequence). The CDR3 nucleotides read TGTGCCAGCAGTGGGGGGGCAGGAACTGCTGGGGCCAACGTCCTGACTTTC. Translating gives CASSGGAGTAGANVLTF.

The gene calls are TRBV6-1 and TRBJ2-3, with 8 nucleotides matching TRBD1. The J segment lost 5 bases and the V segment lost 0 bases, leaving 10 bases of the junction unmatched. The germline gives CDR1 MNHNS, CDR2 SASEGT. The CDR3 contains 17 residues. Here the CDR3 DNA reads TGTGCCAGCAGTGAAGCTTCAGGGGGCCCGTTTCGAGATACGCAGTATTTT. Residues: CASSEASGGPFRDTQYF.

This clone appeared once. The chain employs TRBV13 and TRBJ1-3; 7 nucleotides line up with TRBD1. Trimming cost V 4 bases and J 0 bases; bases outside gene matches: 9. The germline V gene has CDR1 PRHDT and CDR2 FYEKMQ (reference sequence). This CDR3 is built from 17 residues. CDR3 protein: CASSSRTGRFSGNTIYF. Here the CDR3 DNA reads TGTGCCAGCAGCTCCCGGACAGGTCGTTTCTCTGGAAACACCATATATTTT.

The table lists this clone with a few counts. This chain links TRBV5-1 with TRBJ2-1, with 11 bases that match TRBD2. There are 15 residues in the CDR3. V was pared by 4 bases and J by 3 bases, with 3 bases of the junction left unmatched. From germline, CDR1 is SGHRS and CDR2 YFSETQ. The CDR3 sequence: CASSQGTSGYNEQFF. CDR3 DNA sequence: TGCGCCAGCAGCCAGGGGACTAGCGGCTACAATGAGCAGTTCTTC.